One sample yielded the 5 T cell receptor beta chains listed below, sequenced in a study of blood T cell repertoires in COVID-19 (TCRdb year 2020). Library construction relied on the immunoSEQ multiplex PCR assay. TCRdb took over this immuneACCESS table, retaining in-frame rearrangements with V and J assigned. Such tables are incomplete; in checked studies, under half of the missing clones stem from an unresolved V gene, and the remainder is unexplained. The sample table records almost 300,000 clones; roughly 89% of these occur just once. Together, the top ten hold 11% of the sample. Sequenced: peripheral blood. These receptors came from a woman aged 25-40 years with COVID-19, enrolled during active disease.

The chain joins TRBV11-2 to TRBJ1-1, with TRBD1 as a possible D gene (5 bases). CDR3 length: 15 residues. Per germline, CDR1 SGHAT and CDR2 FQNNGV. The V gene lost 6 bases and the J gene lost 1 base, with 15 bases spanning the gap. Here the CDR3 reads CASSHGGVGNTEAFF. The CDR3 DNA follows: TGTGCCAGCAGTCATGGGGGGGTTGGGAACACTGAAGCTTTCTTT.

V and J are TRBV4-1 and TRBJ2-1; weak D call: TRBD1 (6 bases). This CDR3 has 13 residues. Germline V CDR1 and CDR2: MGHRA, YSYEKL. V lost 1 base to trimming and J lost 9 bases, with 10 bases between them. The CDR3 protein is CASSQGGQSEQFF. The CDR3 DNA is TGCGCCAGCAGCCAAGGGGGGCAGAGTGAGCAGTTCTTC.

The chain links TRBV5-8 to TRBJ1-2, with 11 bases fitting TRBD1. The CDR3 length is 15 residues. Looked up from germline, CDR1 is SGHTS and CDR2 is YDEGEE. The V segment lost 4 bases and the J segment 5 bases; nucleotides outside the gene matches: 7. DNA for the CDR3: TGTGCCAGCAGCAAAAGGACAGGGGGCGGGTATGGCTACACCTTC. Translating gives CASSKRTGGGYGYTF.

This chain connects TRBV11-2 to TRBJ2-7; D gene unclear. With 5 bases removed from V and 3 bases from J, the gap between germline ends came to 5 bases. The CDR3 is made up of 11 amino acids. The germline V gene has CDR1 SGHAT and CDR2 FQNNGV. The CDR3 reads CASSISYEQYF. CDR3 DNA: TGTGCCAGCAGCATCAGCTACGAGCAGTACTTC.

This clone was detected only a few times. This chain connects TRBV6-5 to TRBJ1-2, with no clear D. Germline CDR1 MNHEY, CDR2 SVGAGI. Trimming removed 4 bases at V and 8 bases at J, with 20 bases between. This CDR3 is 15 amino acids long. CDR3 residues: CASSSGRGGNRGYTF. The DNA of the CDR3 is TGTGCCAGCAGTTCCGGGCGGGGAGGGAACCGGGGCTACACCTTC.